This TCR beta chain comes out of a study of T-cell memory formation after mild COVID-19. TCRdb itself ran the 5' RACE reads through MiXCR, one entry per CDR3 protein. Of around 180,000 distinct CDR3 sequences listed, around 15% are singletons. Concerning this clonotype: Its cognate antigen is unknown.

Points from the study as a whole: Whereas later expanders leaned CD4+, clones contracting day 15 to 85 showed a balanced CD4/CD8 makeup.

Sequencing was performed on PBMCs or a T cell subset sorted from them (not recorded which). The origin of this receptor is an adult woman who had mild COVID-19 (a few samples of this study predate the infection). Cell type and time point are not known.

The CDR3 here is CASSEAPTAGGLPLHF. CDR3 in DNA: TGTGCCAGCAGTGAAGCTCCTACGGCGGGGGGTTTACCCCTCCACTTT. The chain has TRBV2 and TRBJ1-6, with D perhaps TRBD1 (5 bases). Germline V lookup: CDR1 SNHLY, CDR2 FYNNEI. Trimming cost V 0 bases and J 12 bases, with 18 bases left between them. This CDR3 region has 16 residues.